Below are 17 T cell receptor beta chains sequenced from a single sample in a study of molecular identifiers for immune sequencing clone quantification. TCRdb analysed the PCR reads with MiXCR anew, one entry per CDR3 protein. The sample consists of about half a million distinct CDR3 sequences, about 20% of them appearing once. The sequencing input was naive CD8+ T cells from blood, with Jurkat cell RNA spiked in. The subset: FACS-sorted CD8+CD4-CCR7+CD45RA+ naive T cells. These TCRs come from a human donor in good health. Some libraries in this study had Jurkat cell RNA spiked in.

CDR3 nucleotides: TGTGCCAGCGCATGGACAGGGGTAACTGAAGCTTTCTTT. Translated, it gives CASAWTGVTEAFF. V is TRBV12-3 or TRBV12-4 and J is TRBJ1-1; 9 bases agree with TRBD1. The junction had 6 bases not matched to a gene; V was cut back by 8 bases and J by 5 bases. The CDR3 sequence is 13 residues long.

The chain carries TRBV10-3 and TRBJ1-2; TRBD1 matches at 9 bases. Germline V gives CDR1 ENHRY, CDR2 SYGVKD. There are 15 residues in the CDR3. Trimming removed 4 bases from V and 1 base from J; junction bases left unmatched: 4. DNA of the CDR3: TGTGCCATCAGTGGAGACAGGGGGGATAACTATGGCTACACCTTC. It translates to CAISGDRGDNYGYTF.

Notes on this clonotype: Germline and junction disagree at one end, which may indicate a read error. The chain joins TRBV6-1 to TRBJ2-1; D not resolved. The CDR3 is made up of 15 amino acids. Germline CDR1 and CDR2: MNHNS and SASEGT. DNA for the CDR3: TGTGCCTGCAGGCCCCAAAGGTGGGGTTTGCGTGAGCAGTTCTTC. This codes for CACRPQRWGLREQFF.

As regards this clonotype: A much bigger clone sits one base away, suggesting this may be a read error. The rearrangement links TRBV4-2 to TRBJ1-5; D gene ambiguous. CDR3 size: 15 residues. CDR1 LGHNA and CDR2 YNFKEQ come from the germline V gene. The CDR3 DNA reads TGTGCCAGCAGCCACCCGTCTGGTCACAATCGGCCCCAGCATTTT. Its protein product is CASSHPSGHNRPQHF.

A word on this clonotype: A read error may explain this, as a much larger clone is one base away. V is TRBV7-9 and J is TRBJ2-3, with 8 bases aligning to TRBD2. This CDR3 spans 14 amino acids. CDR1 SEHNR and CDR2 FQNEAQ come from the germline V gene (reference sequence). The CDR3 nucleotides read TGTGCCAGCAACTTAGCGGCGGGAGGTGCCCCGCAGTATTTT. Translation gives CASNLAAGGAPQYF.

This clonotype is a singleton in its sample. The CDR3 coding sequence is TGTGCCAGCAGTTTATGGCGGGGGGTGCAAGAGACCCAGTACTTC. Its protein product is CASSLWRGVQETQYF. This chain joins TRBV27 and TRBJ2-5; 8 bases align to TRBD2. There are 15 residues in the CDR3. Unmatched junction bases numbered 3, after V lost 1 base and J lost 2 bases. The V gene's germline CDR1 is MNHEY and CDR2 SMNVEV (reference sequence).

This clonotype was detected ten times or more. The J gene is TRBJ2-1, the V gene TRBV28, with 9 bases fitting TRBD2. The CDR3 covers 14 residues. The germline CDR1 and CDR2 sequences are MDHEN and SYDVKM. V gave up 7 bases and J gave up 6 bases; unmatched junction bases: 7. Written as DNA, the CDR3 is TGTGCCAGCACCCTAGCGGGATTTCGCAATGAGCAGTTCTTC. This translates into CASTLAGFRNEQFF.

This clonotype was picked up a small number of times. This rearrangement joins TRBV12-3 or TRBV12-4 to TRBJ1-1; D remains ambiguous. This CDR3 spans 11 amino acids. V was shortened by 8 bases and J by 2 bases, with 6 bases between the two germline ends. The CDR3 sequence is CASAYNTEAFF. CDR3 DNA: TGTGCCAGCGCATATAACACTGAAGCTTTCTTT.

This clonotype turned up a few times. CDR3 sequence reads: CASSATLGVRPQHF. The CDR3 region has the DNA TGTGCCAGCAGCGCCACCTTAGGCGTAAGGCCCCAGCATTTT. The chain recombines TRBV27 with TRBJ1-5, with D uncertain. Germline V gene lookup returns CDR1 MNHEY and CDR2 SMNVEV (reference sequence). Trimming left V 6 bases short and J 9 bases short, with 18 bases between. This CDR3 is built from 14 residues.

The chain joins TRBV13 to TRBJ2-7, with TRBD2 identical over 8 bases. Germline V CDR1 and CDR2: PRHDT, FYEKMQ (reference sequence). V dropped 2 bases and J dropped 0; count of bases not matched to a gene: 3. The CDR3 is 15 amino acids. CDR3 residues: CASSLISGDSYEQYF. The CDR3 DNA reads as TGTGCCAGCAGCTTAATTAGCGGGGACTCCTACGAGCAGTACTTC.

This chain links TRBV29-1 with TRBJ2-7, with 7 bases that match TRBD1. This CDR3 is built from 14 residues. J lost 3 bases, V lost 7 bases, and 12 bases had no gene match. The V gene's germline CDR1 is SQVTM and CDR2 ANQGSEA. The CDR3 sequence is CSATDRDRDYEQYF. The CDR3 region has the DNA TGCAGCGCCACCGACCGAGACAGGGACTACGAGCAGTACTTC.

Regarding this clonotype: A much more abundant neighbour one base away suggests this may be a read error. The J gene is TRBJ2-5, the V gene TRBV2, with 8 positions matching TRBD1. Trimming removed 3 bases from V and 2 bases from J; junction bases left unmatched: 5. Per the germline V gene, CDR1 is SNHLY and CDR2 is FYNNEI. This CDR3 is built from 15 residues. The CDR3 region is CASSDIGTGQETQYF. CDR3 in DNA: TGTGCCAGCAGTGACATCGGGACAGGTCAAGAGACCCAGTACTTC.

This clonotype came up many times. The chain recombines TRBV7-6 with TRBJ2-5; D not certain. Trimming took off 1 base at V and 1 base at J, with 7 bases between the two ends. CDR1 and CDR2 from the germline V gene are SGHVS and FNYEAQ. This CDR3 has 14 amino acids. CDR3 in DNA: TGTGCCAGCAGCTTAGATTTCGTCCAAGAGACCCAGTACTTC. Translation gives CASSLDFVQETQYF.

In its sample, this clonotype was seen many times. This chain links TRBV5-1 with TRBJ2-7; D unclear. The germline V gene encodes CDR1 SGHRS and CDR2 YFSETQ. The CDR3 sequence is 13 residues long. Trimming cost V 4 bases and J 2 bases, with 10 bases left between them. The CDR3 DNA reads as TGCGCCAGCAGCCCGGAACCTACCTACGAGCAGTACTTC. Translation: CASSPEPTYEQYF. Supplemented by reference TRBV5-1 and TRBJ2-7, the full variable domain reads KAGVTQTPRYLIKTRGQQVTLSCSPISGHRSVSWYQQTPGQGLQFLFEYFSETQRNKGNFPGRFSGRQFSNSRSEMNVSTLELGDSALYLCASSPEPTYEQYFGPGTRLTVT.

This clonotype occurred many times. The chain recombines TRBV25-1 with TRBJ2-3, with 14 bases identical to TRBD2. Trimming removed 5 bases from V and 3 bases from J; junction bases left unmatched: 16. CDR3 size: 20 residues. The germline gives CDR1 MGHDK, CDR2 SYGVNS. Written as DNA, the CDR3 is TGTGCCAGCAGTTCCCGAGATCCGGGACTAGCGGGGGCCGGGACAGATACGCAGTATTTT. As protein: CASSSRDPGLAGAGTDTQYF.

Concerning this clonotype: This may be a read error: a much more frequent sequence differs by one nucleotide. CDR3 bases: TGTGCCTGGAGTGTTAGAGGGGTGACCGGGGAGCTGTTTTTT. This sequence encodes CAWSVRGVTGELFF. The chain uses TRBV30 and TRBJ2-2; D is perhaps TRBD1 or TRBD2 (5 bases each). CDR1 and CDR2 (germline): GTSNPN, SVGIG (reference sequence). V gave up 0 bases and J gave up 5 bases, with 10 bases separating them. The CDR3 spans 14 residues.

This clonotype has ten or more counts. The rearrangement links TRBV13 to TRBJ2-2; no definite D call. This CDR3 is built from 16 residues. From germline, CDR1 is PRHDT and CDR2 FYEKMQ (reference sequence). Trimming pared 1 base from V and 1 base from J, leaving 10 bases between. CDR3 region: CASSLARVGNTGELFF. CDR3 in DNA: TGTGCCAGCAGCTTAGCCCGTGTCGGGAACACCGGGGAGCTGTTTTTT.